This is a list of T cell receptor beta chains from one sample in a study of T cell repertoires in cytomegalovirus infection. TCRdb used MiXCR to reprocess the reads, holding one entry per CDR3 protein. The table has hundreds of thousands of distinct CDR3 sequences, roughly 15% seen once. The sequencing input was PBMCs. These receptors were obtained from a human donor in good health (CMV status not recorded). Some clones in this sample may be carry-over from other donors' samples. The conserved cysteine and the conserved F or W are not part of the CDR3 here. Size values are once, few and many counts, or a class for expanded clones, and some rows have none.

CDR3: SARDWGTYEQY; V: TRBV20-1; J: TRBJ2-7; size: few
CDR3: ASSYSISGAYEQY; V: TRBV6-5; J: TRBJ2-7; size: .
CDR3: ASSLDNGGAYEQY; V: TRBV7-9; J: TRBJ2-7; size: .
CDR3: ASSLIGGAGGTEAF; V: TRBV27; J: TRBJ1-1; size: many
CDR3: ASSYSAGSASYTDTQY; V: TRBV6-5; J: TRBJ2-3; size: few
CDR3: SARDPRNTEAF; V: TRBV20-1; J: TRBJ1-1; size: .
CDR3: ASSEGYGANVLT; V: TRBV7-2; J: TRBJ2-6; size: many
CDR3: ASSLVQGLGETQY; V: TRBV7-2; J: TRBJ2-5; size: many
CDR3: ASRRGAF; V: TRBV6-1; J: TRBJ1-1; size: few
CDR3: ASSYGPGGTRTETQY; V: TRBV6-6; J: TRBJ2-5; size: .
CDR3: ASTPEGGANTGELF; V: TRBV12-3/TRBV12-4; J: TRBJ2-2; size: many
CDR3: ASSAWKTGRVVETQY; V: TRBV5-3; J: TRBJ2-5; size: .
CDR3: ASKPQGANYEQY; V: TRBV19; J: TRBJ2-7; size: few
CDR3: ASEPTVLNYGYT; V: TRBV2; J: TRBJ1-2; size: .
CDR3: ASREQGGRTEAF; V: TRBV11-1; J: TRBJ1-1; size: .
CDR3: ASSSYWGDYGYT; V: TRBV5-8; J: TRBJ1-2; size: .
CDR3: ASSEGDRIYGYT; V: TRBV6-1; J: TRBJ1-2; size: many
CDR3: ASSPGRENSPLH; V: TRBV9; J: TRBJ1-6; size: few
CDR3: ATSRSGSGELF; V: TRBV15; J: TRBJ2-2; size: .
CDR3: ASSSGSGYQETQY; V: TRBV4-1; J: TRBJ2-5; size: many
CDR3: ASSQDIMGPSTEAF; V: TRBV4-3; J: TRBJ1-1; size: many
CDR3: ASSDRGPHEQY; V: TRBV7-9; J: TRBJ2-7; size: many
CDR3: ASSFKYLAYEQY; V: TRBV28; J: TRBJ2-7; size: few
CDR3: ASQGALDEQF; V: TRBV2; J: TRBJ2-1; size: .
CDR3: ASRWQLAADTQY; V: TRBV12-3/TRBV12-4; J: TRBJ2-3; size: many
CDR3: SAAATGWEQY; V: TRBV20-1; J: TRBJ2-7; size: .
CDR3: ASSLGPTTQF; V: TRBV5-8; J: TRBJ2-1; size: .
CDR3: ASSEGGGAEETQY; V: TRBV9; J: TRBJ2-5; size: .
CDR3: ASSLTPQETQY; V: TRBV12-3/TRBV12-4; J: TRBJ2-5; size: many
CDR3: ASSVPGTSGGKGYNEQF; V: TRBV11-1; J: TRBJ2-1; size: few
CDR3: ASSGTGWNQPQH; V: TRBV10-2; J: TRBJ1-5; size: many
CDR3: ASSVEVGSGANVLT; V: TRBV9; J: TRBJ2-6; size: .
CDR3: ASSGGPGFTSNQPQH; V: TRBV6-6; J: TRBJ1-5; size: .
CDR3: ASSLVLVGHGVGTDTQY; V: TRBV5-1; J: TRBJ2-3; size: .
CDR3: AISPQKLGYT; V: TRBV10-3; J: TRBJ1-2; size: once
CDR3: SARGAGAGANVLT; V: TRBV20-1; J: TRBJ2-6; size: few
CDR3: ASSLGQGVTNEKLF; V: TRBV3-1; J: TRBJ1-4; size: .
CDR3: ASSGSIGRNTEAF; V: TRBV5-1; J: TRBJ1-1; size: .
CDR3: SSPRSGGPDQETQY; V: TRBV20-1; J: TRBJ2-5; size: few
CDR3: ASSLLGQVKSSTDTQY; V: TRBV5-6; J: TRBJ2-3; size: few
CDR3: ASSQDYGSTNEKLF; V: TRBV4-3; J: TRBJ1-4; size: few
CDR3: ASSFVREDTQY; V: TRBV6-1; J: TRBJ2-3; size: few
CDR3: AISEADRGLSSYGYT; V: TRBV10-3; J: TRBJ1-2; size: few
CDR3: ASSYGRVNQPQH; V: TRBV6-5; J: TRBJ1-5; size: few
CDR3: ASSLDPVSSYNEQF; V: TRBV11-2; J: TRBJ2-1; size: many
CDR3: ASSDRILLNSPLH; V: TRBV2; J: TRBJ1-6; size: many
CDR3: ASSYAESGEQY; V: TRBV6-5; J: TRBJ2-7; size: .
CDR3: ASSDQQRDTQY; V: TRBV6-1; J: TRBJ2-3; size: many
CDR3: ASSLGQGSNEQF; V: TRBV27; J: TRBJ2-1; size: .